The 8 T cell receptor beta chains below all came from one sample that was sequenced in a study of CDR3 diversity in severe acne. TCRdb reprocessed the PCR reads via MiXCR and lists one record per CDR3 protein. Among some 84,000 distinct CDR3 sequences listed, roughly half were seen once. The material sequenced was blood. The receptors come from a male donor in good health, serving as a control.

In its sample, this clonotype was seen many times. A read error may account for a junction end that differs from germline. V is TRBV11-2 and J is TRBJ2-1; 8 nucleotides line up with TRBD2. The CDR3 consists of 17 residues. Germline V gives CDR1 SGHAT, CDR2 FQNNGV. The CDR3 here is CASSPGGAASSCNEQFF. DNA for the CDR3: TGTGCCAGCAGCCCGGGGGGGGCGGCCAGCTCCTGCAATGAGCAGTTCTTC.

This clonotype has ten or more counts. The rearrangement uses TRBV9 and TRBJ2-7; 9 bases map to TRBD1. The CDR3 is made up of 15 amino acids. V lost 0 bases to trimming and J lost 0 bases; unmatched junction nucleotides: 1. Germline V gene sequence: CDR1 SGDLS, CDR2 YYNGEE. CDR3 sequence: CASSVGTGASYEQYF. In DNA form, the CDR3 reads TGTGCCAGCAGCGTAGGGACAGGGGCCTCCTACGAGCAGTACTTC.

The chain uses TRBV7-2 and TRBJ1-3; D perhaps matches TRBD1 (5 bases). The germline V gene encodes CDR1 SGHTA and CDR2 FQGNSA. V lost 7 bases, J lost 7 bases, and 26 bases lay in between. The CDR3 is 17 residues long. This chain's CDR3 is CASTPAGAVISRNTIYF. The CDR3 nucleotides are TGTGCCAGCACCCCCGCTGGGGCGGTCATTTCCAGGAACACCATATATTTT.

The chain recombines TRBV20-1 with TRBJ2-5, with a tentative D call TRBD1 (6 bases). The length of the CDR3 is 12 residues. Germline V gives CDR1 DFQATT, CDR2 SNEGSKA (reference sequence). Trimming took 5 bases from V and 5 from J, leaving 12 bases between them. CDR3 sequence: CSAVQGRETQYF. CDR3 DNA sequence: TGCAGTGCTGTACAGGGTAGGGAGACCCAGTACTTC.

Ten or more counts support this clonotype. This rearrangement joins TRBV6-6 to TRBJ2-1; D is uncertain. In germline, CDR1 is MNHNY, CDR2 SVGAGI (reference sequence). The CDR3 covers 13 residues. The V gene lost 5 bases and the J gene lost 6 bases, with 11 bases spanning the gap. This CDR3 reads CASSKSRGNEQFF. The DNA of the CDR3 is TGTGCCAGCAGTAAATCTAGAGGCAATGAGCAGTTCTTC.

This clonotype has only one observation. As the CDR3 is not closed by the conserved phenylalanine or tryptophan, this likely results from a read error. This chain connects TRBV24-1 to TRBJ2-7; D tentatively reads TRBD1 or TRBD2 (5 bases each). The CDR3 is 14 residues long. Trimming took off 5 bases at V and 6 bases at J, with 16 bases between the two ends. Germline CDR1 and CDR2: KGHDR and SFDVKD. In DNA form, the CDR3 reads TGTGCCACCAGTGTCCGGGGCGTTTCCGCCGAGCAGTACCTC. It is translated as CATSVRGVSAEQYL.

CDR3 region: CATDSSVQGGETQYF. Here the CDR3 DNA reads TGTGCCACCGACAGCTCGGTCCAGGGAGGAGAGACCCAGTACTTC. V usage is TRBV7-9 and J usage is TRBJ2-5, with D perhaps TRBD2 (6 bases). Trimming removed 10 bases from V and 4 bases from J, with 22 bases in between. The germline gives CDR1 SEHNR, CDR2 FQNEAQ (reference sequence). This CDR3 contains 15 residues. Full variable domain (missing parts from reference TRBV7-9 and TRBJ2-5): DTGVSQNPRHKITKRGQNVTFRCDPISEHNRLYWYRQTLGQGPEFLTYFQNEAQLEKSRLLSDRFSAERPKGSFSTLEIQRTEQGDSAMYLCATDSSVQGGETQYFGPGTRLLVL.

This clonotype was recorded at least ten times. V and J are TRBV4-1 and TRBJ1-4; TRBD1 aligns across 10 bases. Germline V gene sequence: CDR1 MGHRA, CDR2 YSYEKL. V shed 3 bases and J 5 bases; nucleotides not matched to a gene: 9. This CDR3 has 17 amino acids. The CDR3 loop reads CASSQAPRTGGNEKLFF. The DNA for the CDR3 is TGCGCCAGCAGCCAGGCTCCTAGGACAGGGGGAAATGAAAAACTGTTTTTT.